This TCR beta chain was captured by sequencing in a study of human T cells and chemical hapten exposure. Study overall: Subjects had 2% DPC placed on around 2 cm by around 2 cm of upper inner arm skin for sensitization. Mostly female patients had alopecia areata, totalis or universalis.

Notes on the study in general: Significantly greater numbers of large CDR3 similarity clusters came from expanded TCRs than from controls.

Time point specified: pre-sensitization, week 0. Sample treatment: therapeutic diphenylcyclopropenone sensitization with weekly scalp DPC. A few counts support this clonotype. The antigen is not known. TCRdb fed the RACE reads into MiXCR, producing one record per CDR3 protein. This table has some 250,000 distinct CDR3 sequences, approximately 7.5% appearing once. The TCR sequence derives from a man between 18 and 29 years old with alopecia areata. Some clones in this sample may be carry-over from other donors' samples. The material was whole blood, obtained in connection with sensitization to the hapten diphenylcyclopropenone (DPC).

The CDR3 region has the DNA TGTGCCAGCAGCTTAGAGGGATTCATCAATAATTCACCCCTCCACTTT. It translates to CASSLEGFINNSPLHF. This chain joins TRBV7-2 and TRBJ1-6; D unresolved. CDR3 length equals 16 residues. CDR1 is SGHTA and CDR2 is FQGNSA in the germline V gene. V lost 1 base to trimming and J lost 5 bases, with 12 bases between them.